Following are 3 T cell receptor beta chains from one sample sequenced in a study of spatial heterogeneity in lung cancer (dated 2019 in TCRdb). Study-level results and caveats: The tumor nonsynonymous mutation count correlated with the number of expanded alpha and beta TCRs within the tumor.

What the time point label conveys for this sample: sample taken at primary tumor resection. Library construction relied on 5' RACE. TCRdb lists the instrument as NextSeq 500. The public sequencing data were trimmed at Q25 with fastp and processed into clonotypes with MiXCR by TCRdb, which kept only in-frame beta chains. CDR3 protein sequences are deduplicated, and each keeps its most common genes and DNA. The sample records about 13,000 distinct CDR3 sequences, roughly 5% of which are singletons. Jointly, the top ten make up around 25% of the sample. Their cognate antigens are unknown. The sequenced sample was lung tumor tissue, obtained at surgery. The receptor source for this set is a male donor with early-stage non-small cell lung cancer.

This clonotype was counted ten times or more. This beta chain is off target for a library built for alpha chains, so its abundance means little. The V call is TRBV10-3, the J call TRBJ2-1; 8 nucleotides align to TRBD1. Germline lookup yields CDR1 ENHRY and CDR2 SYGVKD. There are 17 residues in the CDR3. V was clipped by 4 bases and J by 3 bases; unmatched bases: 11. The CDR3 DNA reads TGTGCCATCAGTGTTCCAGGGGGCCAAATAGGCTACAATGAGCAGTTCTTC. Translated: CAISVPGGQIGYNEQFF.

In regard to this clonotype: This beta chain lies outside the target of a library built for alpha chains; its clone size means little. V is TRBV20-1 and J is TRBJ1-1; no definite D call. The length of the CDR3 is 10 residues. From germline, CDR1 is DFQATT and CDR2 SNEGSKA (reference sequence). V was clipped by 1 base and J by 9 bases, with 6 bases between them. The CDR3 here is CSARGLQAFF. For the CDR3, the DNA is TGCAGTGCTAGAGGTCTCCAAGCTTTCTTT.

This clonotype qualifies as medium-sized. One junction end does not reproduce the germline sequence, and a read error may be involved. The size of this beta chain means little, since it is a stray read in a library made for alpha chains. J is TRBJ1-1 and V is TRBV6-5, with D tentatively TRBD1 (6 bases). Per the germline V gene, CDR1 is MNHEY and CDR2 is SVGAGI. The CDR3 runs 12 residues. The CDR3 spells CASSFPGRGPSF. The CDR3 nucleotides are TGTGCCAGCAGTTTCCCCGGGCGGGGGCCCTCTTTT.